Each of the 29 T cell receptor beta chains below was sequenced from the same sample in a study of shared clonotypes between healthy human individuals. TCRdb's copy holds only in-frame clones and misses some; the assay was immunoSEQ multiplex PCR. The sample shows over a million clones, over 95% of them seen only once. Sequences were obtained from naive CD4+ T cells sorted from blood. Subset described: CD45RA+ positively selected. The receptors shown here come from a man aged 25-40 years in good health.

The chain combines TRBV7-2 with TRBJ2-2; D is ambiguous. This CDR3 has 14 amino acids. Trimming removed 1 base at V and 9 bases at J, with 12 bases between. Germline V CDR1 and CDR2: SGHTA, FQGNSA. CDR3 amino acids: CASSLVVSARELFF. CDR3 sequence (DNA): TGTGCCAGCAGCTTAGTAGTTTCGGCCAGGGAGCTGTTTTTT.

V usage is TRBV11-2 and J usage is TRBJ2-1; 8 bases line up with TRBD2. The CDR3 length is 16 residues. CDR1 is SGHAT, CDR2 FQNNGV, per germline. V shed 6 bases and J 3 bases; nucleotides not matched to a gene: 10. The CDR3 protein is CASRGTSTLLYNEQFF. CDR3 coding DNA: TGTGCCAGCAGGGGGACTAGTACGCTTCTCTACAATGAGCAGTTCTTC.

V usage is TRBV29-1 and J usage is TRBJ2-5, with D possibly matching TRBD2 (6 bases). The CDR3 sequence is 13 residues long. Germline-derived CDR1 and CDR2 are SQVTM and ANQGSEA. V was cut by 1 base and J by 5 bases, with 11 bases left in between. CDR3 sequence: CSVEVGAGETQYF. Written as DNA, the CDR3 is TGCAGCGTTGAAGTGGGAGCGGGTGAGACCCAGTACTTC.

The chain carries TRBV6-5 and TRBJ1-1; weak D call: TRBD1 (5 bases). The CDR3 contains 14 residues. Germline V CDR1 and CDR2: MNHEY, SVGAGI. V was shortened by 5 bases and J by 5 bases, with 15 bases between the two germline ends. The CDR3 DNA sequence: TGTGCCAGCAGTCAAAGGCGGGGGGGGACTGAAGCTTTCTTT. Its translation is CASSQRRGGTEAFF.

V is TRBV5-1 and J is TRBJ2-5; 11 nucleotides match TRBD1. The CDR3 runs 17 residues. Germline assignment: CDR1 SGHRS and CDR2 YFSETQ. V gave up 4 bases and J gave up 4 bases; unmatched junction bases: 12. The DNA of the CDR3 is TGCGCCAGCAGCGATCACCCGGGACAGGGGGTCGGAGAGACCCAGTACTTC. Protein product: CASSDHPGQGVGETQYF.

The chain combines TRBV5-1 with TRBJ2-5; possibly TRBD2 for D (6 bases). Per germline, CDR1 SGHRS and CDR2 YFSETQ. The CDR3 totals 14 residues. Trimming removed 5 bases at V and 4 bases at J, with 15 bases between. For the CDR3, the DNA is TGCGCCAGCAGTCGCGGGATATCGGGAGAGACCCAGTACTTC. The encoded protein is CASSRGISGETQYF.

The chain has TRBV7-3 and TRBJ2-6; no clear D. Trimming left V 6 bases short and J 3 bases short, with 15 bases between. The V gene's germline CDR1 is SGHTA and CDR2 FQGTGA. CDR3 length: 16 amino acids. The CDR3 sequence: CASSRGGESGANVLTF. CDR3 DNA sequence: TGTGCCAGCAGTCGAGGTGGGGAAAGTGGGGCCAACGTCCTGACTTTC. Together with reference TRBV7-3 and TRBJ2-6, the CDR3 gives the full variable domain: GAGVSQTPSNKVTEKGKYVELRCDPISGHTALYWYRQSLGQGPEFLIYFQGTGAADDSGLPNDRFFAVRPEGSVSTLKIQRTERGDSAVYLCASSRGGESGANVLTFGAGSRLTVL.

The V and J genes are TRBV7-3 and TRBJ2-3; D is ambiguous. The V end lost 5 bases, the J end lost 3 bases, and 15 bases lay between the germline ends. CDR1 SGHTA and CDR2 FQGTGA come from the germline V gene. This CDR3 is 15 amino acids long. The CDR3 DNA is TGTGCCAGCAGCCGAGGCGACGGTCGGACAGATACGCAGTATTTT. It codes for CASSRGDGRTDTQYF.

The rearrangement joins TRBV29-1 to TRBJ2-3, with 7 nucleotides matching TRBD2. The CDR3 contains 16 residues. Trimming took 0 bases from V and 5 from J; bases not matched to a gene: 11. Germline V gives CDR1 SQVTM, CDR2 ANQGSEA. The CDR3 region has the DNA TGCAGCGTTGAAGATAGGCGCGGGAGTCGTAGAGATACGCAGTATTTT. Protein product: CSVEDRRGSRRDTQYF.

The CDR3 DNA follows: TGTGCCAGCAGTGGGCCGGGTTCCTACGAGCAGTACTTC. Amino acid sequence: CASSGPGSYEQYF. The rearrangement uses TRBV2 and TRBJ2-7; no reliable D call. Germline CDR1 is SNHLY and CDR2 is FYNNEI. With 4 bases removed from V and 1 base from J, the gap between germline ends came to 8 bases. There are 13 residues in the CDR3.

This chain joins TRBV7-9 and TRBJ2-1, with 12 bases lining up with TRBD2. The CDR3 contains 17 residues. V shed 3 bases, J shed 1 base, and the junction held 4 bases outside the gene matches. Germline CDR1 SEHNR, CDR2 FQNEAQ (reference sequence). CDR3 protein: CASSLPGLAGSYNEQFF. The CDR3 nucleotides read TGTGCCAGCAGCTTGCCGGGACTAGCGGGTTCCTACAATGAGCAGTTCTTC.

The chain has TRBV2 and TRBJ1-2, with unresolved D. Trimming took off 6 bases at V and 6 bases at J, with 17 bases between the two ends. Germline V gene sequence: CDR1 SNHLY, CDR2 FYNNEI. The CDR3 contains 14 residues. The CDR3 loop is CASSWTGIGDGYTF. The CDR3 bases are TGTGCCAGCAGCTGGACGGGCATTGGAGATGGCTACACCTTC.

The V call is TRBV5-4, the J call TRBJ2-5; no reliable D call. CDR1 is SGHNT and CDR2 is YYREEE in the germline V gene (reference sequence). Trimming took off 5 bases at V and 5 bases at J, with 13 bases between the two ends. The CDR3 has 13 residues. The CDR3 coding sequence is TGTGCCAGCAGTCCCCTGGGAATGGAGACCCAGTACTTC. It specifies CASSPLGMETQYF.

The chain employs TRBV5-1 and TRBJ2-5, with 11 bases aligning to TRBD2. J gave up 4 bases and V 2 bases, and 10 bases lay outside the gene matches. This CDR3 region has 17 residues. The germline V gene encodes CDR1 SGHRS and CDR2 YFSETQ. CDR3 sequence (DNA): TGCGCCAGCAGCTTACCCCCTCCCGGACTAGCGGGAGAGACCCAGTACTTC. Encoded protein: CASSLPPPGLAGETQYF. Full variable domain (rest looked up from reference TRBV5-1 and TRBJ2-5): KAGVTQTPRYLIKTRGQQVTLSCSPISGHRSVSWYQQTPGQGLQFLFEYFSETQRNKGNFPGRFSGRQFSNSRSEMNVSTLELGDSALYLCASSLPPPGLAGETQYFGPGTRLLVL.

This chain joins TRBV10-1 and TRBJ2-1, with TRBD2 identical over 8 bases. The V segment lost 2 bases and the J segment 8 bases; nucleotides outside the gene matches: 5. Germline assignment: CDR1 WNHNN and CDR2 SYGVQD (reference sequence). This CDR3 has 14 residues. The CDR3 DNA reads TGCGCCAGCAGTGAGCGGGAGGGCCGGGATGAGCAGTTCTTC. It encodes CASSEREGRDEQFF.

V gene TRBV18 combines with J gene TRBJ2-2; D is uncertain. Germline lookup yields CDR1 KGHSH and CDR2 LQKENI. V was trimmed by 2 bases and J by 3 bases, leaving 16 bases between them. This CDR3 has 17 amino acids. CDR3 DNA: TGTGCCAGCTCACCAGCACGGTCCTTAACCCACACCGGGGAGCTGTTTTTT. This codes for CASSPARSLTHTGELFF.

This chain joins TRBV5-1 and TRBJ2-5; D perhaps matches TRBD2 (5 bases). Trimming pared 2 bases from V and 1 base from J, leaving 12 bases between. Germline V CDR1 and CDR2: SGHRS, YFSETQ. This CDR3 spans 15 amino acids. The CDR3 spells CASSLQPGSQETQYF. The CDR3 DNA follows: TGCGCCAGCAGCTTACAACCGGGAAGCCAAGAGACCCAGTACTTC.

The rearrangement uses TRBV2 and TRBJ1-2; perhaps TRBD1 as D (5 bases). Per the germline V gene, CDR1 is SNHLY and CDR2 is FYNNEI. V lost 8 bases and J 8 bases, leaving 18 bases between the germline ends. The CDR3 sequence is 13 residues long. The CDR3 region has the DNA TGTGCCAGCTGGAACGTCAGGGTCGGCGGCTACACCTTC. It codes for CASWNVRVGGYTF. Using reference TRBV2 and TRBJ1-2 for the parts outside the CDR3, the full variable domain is EPEVTQTPSHQVTQMGQEVILRCVPISNHLYFYWYRQILGQKVEFLVSFYNNEISEKSEIFDDQFSVERPDGSNFTLKIRSTKLEDSAMYFCASWNVRVGGYTFGSGTRLTVV.

The CDR3 DNA sequence: TGTGCCAGCAGCTCCCAGACGGGGCAGCCCCAGCATTTT. Translation gives CASSSQTGQPQHF. V is TRBV7-9 and J is TRBJ1-5, with D unresolved. Germline values: CDR1 SEHNR, CDR2 FQNEAQ (reference sequence). V dropped 4 bases and J dropped 7 bases, with 11 bases sitting between them. The CDR3 covers 13 residues.

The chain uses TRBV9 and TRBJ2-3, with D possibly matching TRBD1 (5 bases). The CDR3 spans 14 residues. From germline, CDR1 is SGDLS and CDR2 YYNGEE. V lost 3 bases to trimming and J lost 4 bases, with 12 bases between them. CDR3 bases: TGTGCCAGCAGCGCCAGGGTGGTCGCAGATACGCAGTATTTT. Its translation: CASSARVVADTQYF. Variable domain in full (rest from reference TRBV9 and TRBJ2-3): DSGVTQTPKHLITATGQRVTLRCSPRSGDLSVYWYQQSLDQGLQFLIQYYNGEERAKGNILERFSAQQFPDLHSELNLSSLELGDSALYFCASSARVVADTQYFGPGTRLTVL.

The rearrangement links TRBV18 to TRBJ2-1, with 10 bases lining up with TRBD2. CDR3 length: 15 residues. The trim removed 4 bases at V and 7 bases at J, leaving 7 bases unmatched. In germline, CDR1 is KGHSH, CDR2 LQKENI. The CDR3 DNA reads TGTGCCAGCTCACTAAAGCGGGAGGGAAGTAATGAGCAGTTCTTC. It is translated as CASSLKREGSNEQFF.

This chain's CDR3 is CASSPTLYNEQFF. The CDR3 DNA reads as TGTGCCAGCAGCCCCACTCTCTACAATGAGCAGTTCTTC. The V gene is TRBV14, the J gene TRBJ2-1, with D unresolved. With 4 bases removed from V and 3 bases from J, the gap between germline ends came to 7 bases. The length of the CDR3 is 13 residues. The germline V gene encodes CDR1 SGHDN and CDR2 FVKESK. The full variable domain, rest sourced from reference TRBV14 and TRBJ2-1, is EAGVTQFPSHSVIEKGQTVTLRCDPISGHDNLYWYRRVMGKEIKFLLHFVKESKQDESGMPNNRFLAERTGGTYSTLKVQPAELEDSGVYFCASSPTLYNEQFFGPGTRLTVL.

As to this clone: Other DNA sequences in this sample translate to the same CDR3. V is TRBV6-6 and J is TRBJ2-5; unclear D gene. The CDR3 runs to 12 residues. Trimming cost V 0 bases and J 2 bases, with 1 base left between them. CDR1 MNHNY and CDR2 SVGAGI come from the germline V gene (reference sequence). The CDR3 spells CASSYSQETQYF. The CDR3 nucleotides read TGTGCCAGCAGTTACTCGCAAGAGACCCAGTACTTC.

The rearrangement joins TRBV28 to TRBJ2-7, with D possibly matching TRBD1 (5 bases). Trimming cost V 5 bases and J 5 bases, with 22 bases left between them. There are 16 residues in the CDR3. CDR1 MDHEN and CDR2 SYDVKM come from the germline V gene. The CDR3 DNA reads TGTGCCAGCAGTCCCCCCCCTCCATTACGACAGAACGAGCAGTACTTC. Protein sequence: CASSPPPPLRQNEQYF.

CDR3 in amino acids: CASSLQGGKAFF. The DNA of the CDR3 is TGTGCCAGCAGTTTACAGGGAGGGAAAGCTTTCTTT. V gene TRBV28 combines with J gene TRBJ1-1, with D possibly matching TRBD1 (5 bases). Trimming removed 2 bases at V and 9 bases at J, with 10 bases between. This CDR3 spans 12 amino acids. Per germline, CDR1 MDHEN and CDR2 SYDVKM.

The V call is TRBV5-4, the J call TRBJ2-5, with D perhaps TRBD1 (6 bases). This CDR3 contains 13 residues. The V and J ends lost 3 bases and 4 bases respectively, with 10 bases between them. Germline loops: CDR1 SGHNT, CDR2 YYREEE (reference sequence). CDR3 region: CASSSRGGETQYF. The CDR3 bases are TGTGCCAGCAGCTCCCGAGGGGGAGAGACCCAGTACTTC.

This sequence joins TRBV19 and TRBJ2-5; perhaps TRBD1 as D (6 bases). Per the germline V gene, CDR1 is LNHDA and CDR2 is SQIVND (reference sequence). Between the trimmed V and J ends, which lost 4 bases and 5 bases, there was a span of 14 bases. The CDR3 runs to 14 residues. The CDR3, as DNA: TGTGCCAGTAGTAAACGACAGGTTGCGGAGACCCAGTACTTC. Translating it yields CASSKRQVAETQYF.

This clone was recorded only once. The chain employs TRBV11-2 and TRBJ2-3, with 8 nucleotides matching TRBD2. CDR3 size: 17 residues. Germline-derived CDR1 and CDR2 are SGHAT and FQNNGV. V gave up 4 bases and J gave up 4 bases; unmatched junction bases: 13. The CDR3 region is CASSSPPGSGMSDTQYF. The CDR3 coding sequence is TGTGCCAGCAGCTCCCCCCCGGGTAGCGGGATGTCAGATACGCAGTATTTT.

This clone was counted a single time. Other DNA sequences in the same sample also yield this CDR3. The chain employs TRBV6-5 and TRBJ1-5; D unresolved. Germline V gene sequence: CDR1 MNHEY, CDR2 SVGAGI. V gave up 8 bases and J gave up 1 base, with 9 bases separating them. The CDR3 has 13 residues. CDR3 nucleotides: TGTGCCAGCTCCCGCGCCAGCAATCAGCCCCAGCATTTT. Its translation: CASSRASNQPQHF.